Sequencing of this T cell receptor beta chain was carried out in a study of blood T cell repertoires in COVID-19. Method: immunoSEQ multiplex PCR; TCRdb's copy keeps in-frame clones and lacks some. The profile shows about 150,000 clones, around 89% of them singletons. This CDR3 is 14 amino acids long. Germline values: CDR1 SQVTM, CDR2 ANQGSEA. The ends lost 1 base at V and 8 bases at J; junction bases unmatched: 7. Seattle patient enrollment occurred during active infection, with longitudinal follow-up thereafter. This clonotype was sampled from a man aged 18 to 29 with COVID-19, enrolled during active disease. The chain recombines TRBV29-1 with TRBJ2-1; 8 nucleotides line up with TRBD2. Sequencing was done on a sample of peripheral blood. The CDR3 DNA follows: TGCAGCGTTGAAGTTAGCGGGACTAACTATGAGCAGTTCTTC. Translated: CSVEVSGTNYEQFF.